These 19 T cell receptor beta chains were all obtained from the same sample, sequenced in a study of patients and donors after allogeneic stem cell transplantation. One entry per CDR3 protein results from TCRdb running MiXCR on the RT-PCR reads. The sample shows over 65,000 distinct CDR3 sequences, 26% of them seen only once. The specimen was blood, either unsorted or a sorted T cell fraction (not recorded which). The origin of the receptors is a human donor who was either an allogeneic HSCT recipient or a stem cell or donor lymphocyte infusion donor (not recorded which). It is not recorded whose cells these are; they may come from a transplant donor.

V and J are TRBV6-6 and TRBJ2-7, with TRBD2 matching over 11 bases. Germline V gene lookup returns CDR1 MNHNY and CDR2 SVGAGI (reference sequence). The CDR3 has 15 residues. V shed 7 bases, J shed 6 bases, and the junction held 11 bases outside the gene matches. CDR3 protein: CASTLELAGDTEQYF. The CDR3 bases are TGTGCCAGCACTCTCGAACTAGCGGGGGATACCGAGCAGTACTTC.

The V and J genes are TRBV12-1 and TRBJ2-1; the table gives TRBD2 as D, unverified against the DNA. TRBV12-1 is classified as a pseudogene. The length of the CDR3 is 14 residues. Here the CDR3 DNA reads TGTGCCAGCAGCTTTGCAGGGCTTTACAATGAGCAGTTCTTC. It is translated as CASSFAGLYNEQFF.

The V and J genes are TRBV20-1 and TRBJ1-4, with no clear D. Trimming removed 1 base from V and 7 bases from J, with 10 bases in between. Germline-derived CDR1 and CDR2 are DFQATT and SNEGSKA (reference sequence). The CDR3 runs to 13 residues. The CDR3 spells CSARVPRAEKLFF. DNA for the CDR3: TGCAGTGCTAGAGTCCCCCGAGCTGAAAAACTGTTTTTT.

The V gene is TRBV12-3 or TRBV12-4, the J gene TRBJ2-3; 8 positions agree with TRBD1. V was clipped by 6 bases and J by 9 bases; unmatched bases: 8. This CDR3 spans 13 amino acids. CDR3 nucleotides: TGTGCCAGCAGCAATCCGGGACAGGAGACGCAGTATTTT. Translation: CASSNPGQETQYF.

The chain's CDR3 is CASSQADGDSGYEQYF. The CDR3 bases are TGTGCCAGCAGCCAAGCTGACGGCGATAGCGGCTACGAGCAGTACTTC. The chain uses TRBV4-2 and TRBJ2-7; D may be TRBD2 (6 bases). V was clipped by 1 base and J by 3 bases, with 16 bases between them. The CDR3 spans 16 residues. Germline values: CDR1 LGHNA, CDR2 YNFKEQ.

This clonotype was observed a few times. The CDR3 region has the DNA TGCAGTGCTCGAAGGGAGGGGCTTCGGGACGAGCAGTACTTC. It codes for CSARREGLRDEQYF. The chain links TRBV20-1 to TRBJ2-7; 7 bases map to TRBD2. This CDR3 is built from 14 residues. CDR1 DFQATT and CDR2 SNEGSKA come from the germline V gene (reference sequence). V was clipped by 5 bases and J by 5 bases; unmatched bases: 12.

This clonotype was recorded at least ten times. The CDR3: CASSLGRRNTEAFF. The CDR3 bases are TGTGCCAGCAGTTTAGGCCGTCGGAACACTGAAGCTTTCTTT. The J gene is TRBJ1-1, the V gene TRBV12-3 or TRBV12-4; unclear D gene. V dropped 1 base and J dropped 1 base, with 7 bases sitting between them. The CDR3 length is 14 residues.

The chain has TRBV7-2 and TRBJ2-3; TRBD2 aligns across 8 bases. Germline V gives CDR1 SGHTA, CDR2 FQGNSA. The CDR3 length is 15 residues. V dropped 4 bases and J dropped 0; count of bases not matched to a gene: 3. DNA of the CDR3: TGTGCCAGCAGCTACCAGCGGGGGAGCACAGATACGCAGTATTTT. Its translation is CASSYQRGSTDTQYF.

This clonotype was seen only a few times. The J gene is TRBJ1-5, the V gene TRBV5-5; 7 bases fit TRBD1. This CDR3 comprises 14 residues. CDR1 and CDR2 (germline): SGHKS, YYEKEE (reference sequence). J lost 5 bases, V lost 0 bases, and 2 bases had no gene match. The DNA of the CDR3 is TGTGCCAGCAGCTTGGGGACAGGACATCAGCCCCAGCATTTT. Encoded protein: CASSLGTGHQPQHF.

The sample holds a few counts of this clonotype. V usage is TRBV2 and J usage is TRBJ1-5; D call uncertain. V lost 6 bases to trimming and J lost 0 bases, with 21 bases between them. The length of the CDR3 is 18 residues. The germline gives CDR1 SNHLY, CDR2 FYNNEI. DNA for the CDR3: TGTGCCAGCAGCCACACCGGAGTTGGTTTCTATAGCAATCAGCCCCAGCATTTT. Translated: CASSHTGVGFYSNQPQHF. Full variable domain (rest looked up from reference TRBV2 and TRBJ1-5): EPEVTQTPSHQVTQMGQEVILRCVPISNHLYFYWYRQILGQKVEFLVSFYNNEISEKSEIFDDQFSVERPDGSNFTLKIRSTKLEDSAMYFCASSHTGVGFYSNQPQHFGDGTRLSIL.

In DNA form, the CDR3 reads TGTGCCAGCAGTTTTTCCCGTTACGAGCAGTACTTC. Protein: CASSFSRYEQYF. The rearrangement links TRBV12-3 or TRBV12-4 to TRBJ2-7; no clear D. The CDR3 has 12 amino acids. V was pared by 3 bases and J by 4 bases, with 7 bases between.

This chain joins TRBV25-1 and TRBJ2-2, with 9 bases lining up with TRBD2. V lost 1 base and J lost 5; bases outside the gene matches: 5. Germline V gene sequence: CDR1 MGHDK, CDR2 SYGVNS. The CDR3 is 16 residues long. CDR3 DNA: TGTGCCAGCAGTGAATTCAGCGGGAGGTTAACCGGGGAGCTGTTTTTT. Amino acid sequence: CASSEFSGRLTGELFF.

This clonotype was seen ten or more times. This chain uses TRBV15 with TRBJ1-2, with D hard to call. Trimming cost V 0 bases and J 2 bases, with 10 bases left between them. There are 15 residues in the CDR3. CDR1 and CDR2 (germline): LNHNV, YYDKDF (reference sequence). The DNA of the CDR3 is TGTGCCACCAGCAGAGATCCCCAAGAGAACTATGGCTACACCTTC. Its translation is CATSRDPQENYGYTF.

This clonotype was counted between two and nine times. The chain is built from TRBV12-3 or TRBV12-4 and TRBJ1-5, with a tentative D call TRBD1 (5 bases). The length of the CDR3 is 14 residues. Trimming stripped 1 base from V and 5 bases from J, with 9 bases between. The CDR3 here is CASSLGRVDQPQHF. In nucleotides, the CDR3 is TGTGCCAGCAGTTTAGGCAGGGTGGATCAGCCCCAGCATTTT.

The rearrangement links TRBV2 to TRBJ2-2; a weak D match, TRBD1 (6 bases). Trimming took 7 bases from V and 4 from J, leaving 22 bases between them. Germline V gives CDR1 SNHLY, CDR2 FYNNEI. The CDR3 extends over 17 amino acids. The CDR3 DNA reads as TGTGCCAGCACCAAATCAAGGGGGTCCTTGGGCACCGGGGAGCTGTTTTTT. Protein: CASTKSRGSLGTGELFF.

This clonotype was counted only a few times. This sequence joins TRBV20-1 and TRBJ2-7; D not resolved. CDR1 and CDR2 (germline): DFQATT, SNEGSKA (reference sequence). V lost 0 bases and J lost 0, with 6 bases in between. The CDR3 is 13 residues long. CDR3 DNA: TGCAGTGCTAGAGATACACTCTCCTACGAGCAGTACTTC. Protein: CSARDTLSYEQYF.

This rearrangement joins TRBV10-3 to TRBJ2-3, with 10 bases matching TRBD2. CDR1 ENHRY and CDR2 SYGVKD come from the germline V gene. This CDR3 has 14 residues. V lost 4 bases to trimming and J lost 5 bases; unmatched junction nucleotides: 3. The CDR3 DNA follows: TGTGCCATCAGTGGTGGACTAGCGGTAGATACGCAGTATTTT. This gives the protein CAISGGLAVDTQYF.

The rearrangement links TRBV27 to TRBJ2-2; 11 positions match TRBD2. The CDR3 covers 17 residues. J was trimmed by 4 bases and V by 4 bases; bases with no gene match: 8. Germline V gives CDR1 MNHEY, CDR2 SMNVEV (reference sequence). In DNA form, the CDR3 reads TGTGCCAGCAGTTCCCGACTAGCGGGGTTCCTCACCGGGGAGCTGTTTTTT. This codes for CASSSRLAGFLTGELFF.

This clonotype occurred a few times. The V call is TRBV29-1, the J call TRBJ1-1; 7 bases match TRBD1. Germline trimming cut 4 bases from V and 7 bases from J; bases unmatched to any gene: 12. Looked up from germline, CDR1 is SQVTM and CDR2 is ANQGSEA. The CDR3 runs 14 residues. CDR3 DNA sequence: TGCAGCGTTGTTAACTGGCGACAGGGTCTTGAAGCTTTCTTT. This gives the protein CSVVNWRQGLEAFF.